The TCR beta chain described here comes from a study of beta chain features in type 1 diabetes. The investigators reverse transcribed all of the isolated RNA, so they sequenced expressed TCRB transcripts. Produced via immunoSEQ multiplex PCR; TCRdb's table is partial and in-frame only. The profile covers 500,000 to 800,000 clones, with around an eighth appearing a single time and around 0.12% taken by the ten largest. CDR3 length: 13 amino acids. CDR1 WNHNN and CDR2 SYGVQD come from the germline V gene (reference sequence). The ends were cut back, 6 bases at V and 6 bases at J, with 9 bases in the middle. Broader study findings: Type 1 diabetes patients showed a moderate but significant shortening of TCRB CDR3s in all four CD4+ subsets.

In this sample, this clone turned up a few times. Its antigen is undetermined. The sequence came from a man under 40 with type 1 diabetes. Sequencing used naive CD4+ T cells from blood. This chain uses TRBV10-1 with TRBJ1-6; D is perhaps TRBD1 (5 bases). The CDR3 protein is CASSPGINSPLHF. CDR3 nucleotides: TGCGCCAGCAGCCCAGGGATTAATTCACCCCTCCACTTT.